The clone carrying this T cell receptor beta chain was seen ten or more times. This sample was taken from a study of human T cells and chemical hapten exposure. TCRdb re-called the RACE reads with MiXCR, one entry per CDR3 protein. The sample lists more than 150,000 distinct CDR3 sequences; approximately 29% were seen once. There are 14 residues in the CDR3. Germline V gene lookup returns CDR1 ENHRY and CDR2 SYGVKD. V was shortened by 3 bases and J by 0 bases, with 6 bases between the two germline ends. As to time point: pre-sensitization, week 0. Noted treatment: therapeutic diphenylcyclopropenone sensitization with weekly scalp DPC.

The receptor comes from a woman in her thirties with alopecia areata. Some clones in this sample may be carry-over from other donors' samples. The J gene is TRBJ1-3, the V gene TRBV10-3; D is unclear. Sequencing used whole blood, obtained in connection with sensitization to the hapten diphenylcyclopropenone (DPC). The CDR3 nucleotides are TGTGCCATCAGTGATGAGCACTCTGGAAACACCATATATTTT. It is translated as CAISDEHSGNTIYF.